Below are 2 T cell receptor beta chains sequenced from a single sample in a study of blood T cell repertoires in COVID-19. Assay: immunoSEQ multiplex PCR; the TCRdb copy retains only in-frame clones and omits some. The repertoire holds 200,000 to 250,000 clones, with 88% as singletons. Sample: PBMCs or T cells enriched from blood (not recorded which). These receptors were obtained from a woman aged 25 to 39 who had been exposed to COVID-19.

The genes are TRBV7-2 and TRBJ1-1, with D perhaps matching TRBD1 (5 bases). This CDR3 has 14 amino acids. The V end lost 2 bases, the J end lost 3 bases, and 10 bases lay between the germline ends. Germline lookup yields CDR1 SGHTA and CDR2 FQGNSA. The CDR3 region is CASSLQGWDTEAFF. Here the CDR3 DNA reads TGTGCCAGCAGCTTACAGGGATGGGACACTGAAGCTTTCTTT. The full variable domain, rest sourced from reference TRBV7-2 and TRBJ1-1, is GAGVSQSPSNKVTEKGKDVELRCDPISGHTALYWYRQSLGQGLEFLIYFQGNSAPDKSGLPSDRFSAERTGGSVSTLTIQRTQQEDSAVYLCASSLQGWDTEAFFGQGTRLTVV.

The chain is built from TRBV29-1 and TRBJ2-7, with 12 bases fitting TRBD2. The CDR3 is made up of 14 amino acids. V gave up 1 base and J gave up 9 bases; unmatched junction bases: 7. Germline-derived CDR1 and CDR2 are SQVTM and ANQGSEA. DNA for the CDR3: TGCAGCGTTGAAGTCCCTAGCGGGAGGGCTCGGCAGTACTTC. Its protein product is CSVEVPSGRARQYF.